This T cell receptor beta chain appears in the sequencing data of a study of blood T cell repertoires in COVID-19 (dated by TCRdb to 2018 to 2021). Turning to the overall study: The collaborator samples originated in the United States, Italy and Spain and spanned the acute and convalescent phases of COVID-19. The repertoires were made available in a free public database intended to serve as a resource for research on the immune response to SARS-CoV-2. The prospective study material was composed of cDNA or gDNA derived from T cells, B-cell-depleted T cells, or PBMCs. A de-identified subject ID, COVID-19 status, age in years and sex were almost always included in the sample metadata. The samples were drawn from two sources: the first 160 participants of the ongoing ImmuneRACE study, and over 1,000 subjects contributed by 6 global collaborators. Where available, HLA class I and class II types were obtained from metadata supplied by the sample provider rather than from assay-based typing. Subjects who had been exposed to COVID-19, were actively infected with it, or had recovered from it provided the deeply sampled blood TCRbeta repertoires that made up the dataset.

The sample holds a few counts of this clone. The antigen it recognizes is unknown. Base qualities are not at hand, and no much larger clone is one base apart. Findings and caveats that apply to the study as a whole: The amount of clinical and demographic metadata varied by source and participant and was provided uncurated.

CDR1 and CDR2 are read off the germline V gene as MGHRA and YSYEKL. Relative to germline, V is missing 1 base and J is missing 3 bases, with 16 bases of the junction outside any gene match. The CDR3 runs 19 residues from the cysteine to the phenylalanine. The entry retains the CDR3 DNA only, 57 bases that are in frame from base 1. The immunoSEQ Assay, a bias-controlled multiplex PCR, was used to amplify TCRbeta CDR3 regions from genomic DNA. The authors' analysis ran thus. The number of nucleated cells in each sample was estimated by amplification of reference gene primers within the assay. To quantify the absolute abundance of each unique TCRbeta CDR3 rearrangement, sequence reads were collapsed and filtered. Productive Simpson clonality was computed per sample as the square root of Simpson's diversity index over productive rearrangements. What TCRdb holds here is the immuneACCESS table cut down to in-frame rearrangements. Part of the clones is not present; checked against another copy, under half of the missing clones reflect an unresolved V gene, and the others are unexplained. That table gives V, J and clone size, and the DNA gave D and trimming. The sample table holds fewer than 85,000 clones, of which roughly 80% were seen once. The leading ten clones occupy about a sixth of the sample.

Collaborating institutions collected whole blood in K2EDTA tubes following their own protocols. Collaborator samples were shipped for TCRbeta analysis as frozen whole blood, isolated PBMCs, or DNA extracted from either sample type. Here the chain combines TRBV4-1 and TRBJ1-1; 8 bases in the middle match TRBD1. This TCR came from a woman in her sixties or seventies with acute or convalescent COVID-19. The sequenced sample consisted of peripheral blood. DNA sequence: TGCGCCAGCAGCCAAGGGAGCCGGGACAGGTCCAGGCACGACACTGAAGCTTTCTTT. This encodes CASSQGSRDRSRHDTEAFF.